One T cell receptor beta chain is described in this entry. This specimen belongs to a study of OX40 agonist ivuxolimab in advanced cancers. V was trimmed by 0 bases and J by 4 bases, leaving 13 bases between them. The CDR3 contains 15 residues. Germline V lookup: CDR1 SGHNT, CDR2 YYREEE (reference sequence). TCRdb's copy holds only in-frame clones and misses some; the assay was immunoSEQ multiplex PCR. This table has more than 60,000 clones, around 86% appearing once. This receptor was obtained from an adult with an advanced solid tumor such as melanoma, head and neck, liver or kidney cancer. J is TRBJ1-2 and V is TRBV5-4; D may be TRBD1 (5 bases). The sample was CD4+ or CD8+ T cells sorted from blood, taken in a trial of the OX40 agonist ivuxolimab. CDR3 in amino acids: CASSLVESGAYGYTF. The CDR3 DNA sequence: TGTGCCAGCAGCTTGGTTGAATCCGGGGCCTATGGCTACACCTTC.